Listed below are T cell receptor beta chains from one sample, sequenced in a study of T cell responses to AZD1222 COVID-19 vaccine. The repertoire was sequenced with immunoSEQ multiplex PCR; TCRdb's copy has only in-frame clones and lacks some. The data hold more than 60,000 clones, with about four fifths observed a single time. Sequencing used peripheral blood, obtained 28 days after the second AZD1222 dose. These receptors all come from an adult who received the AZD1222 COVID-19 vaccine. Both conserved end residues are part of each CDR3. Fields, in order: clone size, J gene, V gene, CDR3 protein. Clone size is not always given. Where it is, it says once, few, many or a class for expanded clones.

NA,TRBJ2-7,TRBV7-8,CASSRPEALEQYF
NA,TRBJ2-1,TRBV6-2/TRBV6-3,CASSPTGGGYNEQFF
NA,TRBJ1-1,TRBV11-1,CASSLDANTEAFF
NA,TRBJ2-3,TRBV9,CASSVTRGPDETDTQYF
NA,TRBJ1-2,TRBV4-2,CASSQGRDGYTF
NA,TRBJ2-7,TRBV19,CASSSLAGALYEQYF
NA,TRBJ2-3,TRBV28,CASSPTLLNTDTQYF
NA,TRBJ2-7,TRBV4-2,CASSQEGSATAHRQQYF
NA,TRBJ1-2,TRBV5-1,CASSFLRGNDGYTF
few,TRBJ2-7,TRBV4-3,CASSPRLAGNEQYF
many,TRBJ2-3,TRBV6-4,CASSASGTDTQYF
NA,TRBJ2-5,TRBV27,CASSSGTSRRETQYF
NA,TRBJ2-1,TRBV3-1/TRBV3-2,CASSQEPGGRLRQFF
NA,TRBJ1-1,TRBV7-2,CASSLSGWVNTEAFF
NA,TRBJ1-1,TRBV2,CASSQRAPNTEAFF
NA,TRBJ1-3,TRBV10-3,CAISAPGQAGNTIYF
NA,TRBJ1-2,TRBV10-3,CAISAGTGPYGYTF
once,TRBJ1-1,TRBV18,CASSPASTRNTEAFF
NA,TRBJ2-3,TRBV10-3,CAISSGQARADTQYF
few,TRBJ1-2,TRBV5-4,CASSEGQGLYGYTF
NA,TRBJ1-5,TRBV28,CASSLLGDGNQPQHF
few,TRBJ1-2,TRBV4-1,CASSQEAAAFYGYTF
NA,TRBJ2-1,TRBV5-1,CASSLAASGHYNEQFF
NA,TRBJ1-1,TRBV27,CASRSGDALNTEAFF
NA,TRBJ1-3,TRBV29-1,CSVEVDTGNTIYF
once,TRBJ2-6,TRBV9,CASSVRGSGANVLTF
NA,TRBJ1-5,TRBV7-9,CASSLRGQHQPQHF
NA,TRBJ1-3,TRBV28,CASSSPGQSSGNTIYF
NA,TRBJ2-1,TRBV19,CASSLFADSSFNEQFF
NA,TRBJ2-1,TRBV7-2,CASSGTDHSYNEQFF
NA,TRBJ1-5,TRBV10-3,CAISGTGGNQPQHF
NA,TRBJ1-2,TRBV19,CASSPGPGGYGYTF
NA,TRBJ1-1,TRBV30,CAWSEMTGANTEAFF
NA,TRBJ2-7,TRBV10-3,CAISDGQGGHEQYF
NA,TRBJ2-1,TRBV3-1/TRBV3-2,CASSRPGHFLPSEQFF
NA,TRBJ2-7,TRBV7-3,CASSAGPLVHEQYF
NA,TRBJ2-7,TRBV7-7,CASSLAAGGDYEQYF
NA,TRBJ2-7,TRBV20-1,CSAQTSYEQYF
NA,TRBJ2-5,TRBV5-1,CASSPWTSSRGETQYF
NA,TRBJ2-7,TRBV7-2,CASSTAGGVAREQYF
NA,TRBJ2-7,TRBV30,CAWTRGLAGSYEQYF
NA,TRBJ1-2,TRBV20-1,CSASPYRNQMMGYTF